This T cell receptor (beta chain) appears in the sequencing data of a study of T cells in Graves' hyperthyroidism and ophthalmopathy. Study summary: Peripheral blood collection took place at initial diagnosis, before any treatment.

RNA transcripts provided the source from which TCR beta CDR3 regions were amplified. TCR CDR3 underwent first-round RT-PCR with the HTBI primer set. Each CDR3 protein gets one entry after TCRdb re-called the multiplex PCR reads with MiXCR. This sample has around 300,000 distinct CDR3 sequences, with around 15% found just once. The study left out patients who had uncontrolled infection, other autoimmune disease, pregnancy or lactation. Per germline, CDR1 DFQATT and CDR2 SNEGSKA (reference sequence). V gave up 8 bases and J gave up 2 bases, with 17 bases separating them. This CDR3 has 14 amino acids. With regard to this clonotype: Antigen specificity is unknown.

Study findings and constraints: Ophthalmopathy onset followed model prediction by a median about 6.5 months. The majority of expanded thyroid clonotypes above 0.001 also appeared in blood.

This rearrangement joins TRBV20-1 to TRBJ2-3; D is perhaps TRBD2 (5 bases). The specimen sequenced was blood. The clonotype was recovered from a woman in her thirties or forties with Graves' ophthalmopathy. CDR3 residues: CSFLPSTNTDTQYF. The CDR3 nucleotides are TGCAGTTTTTTACCTAGCACGAACACAGATACGCAGTATTTT.